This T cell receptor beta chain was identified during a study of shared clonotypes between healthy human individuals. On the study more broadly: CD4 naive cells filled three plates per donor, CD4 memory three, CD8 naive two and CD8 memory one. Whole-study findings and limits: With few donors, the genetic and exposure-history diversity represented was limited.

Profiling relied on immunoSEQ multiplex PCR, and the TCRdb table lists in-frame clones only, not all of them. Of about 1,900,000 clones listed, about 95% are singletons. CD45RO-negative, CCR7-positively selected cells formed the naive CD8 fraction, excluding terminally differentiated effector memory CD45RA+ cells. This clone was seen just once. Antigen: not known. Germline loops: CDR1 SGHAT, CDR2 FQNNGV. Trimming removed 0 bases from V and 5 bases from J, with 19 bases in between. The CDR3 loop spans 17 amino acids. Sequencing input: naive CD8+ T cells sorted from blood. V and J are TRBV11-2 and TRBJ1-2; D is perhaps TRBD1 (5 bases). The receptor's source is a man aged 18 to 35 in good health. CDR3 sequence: CASSLDPAADTSYGYTF. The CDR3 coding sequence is TGTGCCAGCAGCTTAGACCCCGCCGCGGACACCAGTTATGGCTACACCTTC.